The source of this TCR beta chain is a study of tumor-infiltrating lymphocytes in primary liver carcinoma. About the study: The neoplasms were of stage T1-T3 N0M0, with dimensions of about 4.2 to 10 cm across.

Germline DNA was also extracted, and blood RNA derived from unsorted whole blood. On this clonotype itself: Germline and junction disagree at one end, which may indicate a read error.

Making TCR beta cDNA involved around 510 ng total RNA and a constant-region primer. ARM-PCR was slightly modified, and three nested multiplex PCR rounds with it gave rise to the TCR beta libraries. From the multiplex PCR reads, TCRdb called clonotypes with MiXCR, one entry per CDR3 protein. The sample contains roughly 330,000 distinct CDR3 sequences, 65% of which appear only once. The clonotype was recovered from a middle-aged man with primary liver carcinoma and hepatitis B virus infection. The sample comprised peripheral blood.

The CDR3 sequence is CASSLLLTSRYEQFF. The CDR3 DNA reads as TGTGCCAGCAGCTTACTTCTGACCTCGCGGTATGAACAGTTCTTC. The chain recombines TRBV11-2 with TRBJ2-1; no clear D gene. The V gene's germline CDR1 is SGHAT and CDR2 FQNNGV. The CDR3 runs to 15 residues.